Presented here are 15 T cell receptor beta chains from one specimen sequenced in a study of cytomegalovirus exposure and HLA in healthy donors. PCR involved 60 Vbeta and 13 Jbeta primers. Profiling relied on immunoSEQ multiplex PCR, and the TCRdb table lists in-frame clones only, not all of them. The sample contains over 80,000 clones, 60% to 75% of which appear only once. What was sequenced was PBMCs. The receptors were gathered from a female donor in good health and CMV-seropositive.

The chain couples TRBV15 to TRBJ1-2; no definite D call. The CDR3 length is 14 residues. V lost 3 bases to trimming and J lost 2 bases, with 10 bases between them. Germline V gene lookup returns CDR1 LNHNV and CDR2 YYDKDF (reference sequence). The CDR3 region has the DNA TGTGCCACCAGCAGTGAAGACGGGAACTATGGCTACACCTTC. Protein product: CATSSEDGNYGYTF.

The chain recombines TRBV7-2 with TRBJ1-1, with TRBD1 matching 7 bases. J gave up 0 bases and V 5 bases, and 6 bases lay outside the gene matches. Germline CDR1 reads SGHTA; CDR2 reads FQGNSA. This CDR3 has 15 residues. The CDR3 DNA reads TGTGCCAGCAGCCCACAAGGGACAGTGAACACTGAAGCTTTCTTT. It yields the protein CASSPQGTVNTEAFF. The variable domain in full, completed from reference TRBV7-2 and TRBJ1-1, reads GAGVSQSPSNKVTEKGKDVELRCDPISGHTALYWYRQSLGQGLEFLIYFQGNSAPDKSGLPSDRFSAERTGGSVSTLTIQRTQQEDSAVYLCASSPQGTVNTEAFFGQGTRLTVV.

V gene TRBV7-2 combines with J gene TRBJ1-2; no definite D call. V lost 10 bases and J lost 8, with 14 bases in between. The CDR3 contains 11 residues. The germline V gene has CDR1 SGHTA and CDR2 FQGNSA. The CDR3 here is CATTSSGGYTF. The CDR3 DNA follows: TGTGCCACTACTAGTTCGGGAGGCTACACCTTC.

The chain uses TRBV27 and TRBJ1-2; the match to TRBD1 covers 8 bases. Germline values: CDR1 MNHEY, CDR2 SMNVEV (reference sequence). This CDR3 is built from 13 residues. The V and J ends lost 4 bases and 2 bases, in that order; junction bases with no gene match: 0. This CDR3 reads CASSWTGNYGYTF. The DNA of the CDR3 is TGTGCCAGCAGTTGGACAGGGAACTATGGCTACACCTTC.

The chain employs TRBV27 and TRBJ1-6; D perhaps matches TRBD1 (5 bases). Trimming left V 0 bases short and J 9 bases short, with 9 bases between. The length of the CDR3 is 14 residues. Germline V gene data show CDR1 as MNHEY and CDR2 as SMNVEV (reference sequence). Here the CDR3 DNA reads TGTGCCAGCAGTTTATCGGGGGGGGTTTCACCCCTCCACTTT. This encodes CASSLSGGVSPLHF.

This clone was seen more than once but under ten times. V and J are TRBV2 and TRBJ1-5, with no clear D. Germline V lookup: CDR1 SNHLY, CDR2 FYNNEI. Trimming left V 6 bases short and J 2 bases short, with 11 bases between. The CDR3 loop spans 14 amino acids. This chain's CDR3 is CASRWREGNQPQHF. The CDR3 region has the DNA TGTGCCAGCAGGTGGAGGGAGGGCAATCAGCCCCAGCATTTT.

V and J are TRBV6-5 and TRBJ2-7, with TRBD1 identical over 9 bases. Trimming removed 2 bases from V and 7 bases from J; junction bases left unmatched: 12. The CDR3 contains 16 residues. Germline loops: CDR1 MNHEY, CDR2 SVGAGI. The DNA for the CDR3 is TGTGCCAGCAGTTACGTCCTCGGGACAGGGTTACAAGAGCAGTACTTC. It encodes CASSYVLGTGLQEQYF.

In its sample, this clone was seen many times. CDR3 nucleotide sequence: TGCGCCAGCAGTCTTCCTCCAGGGCCCTACAATGAGCAGTTCTTC. Residues: CASSLPPGPYNEQFF. The chain joins TRBV10-1 to TRBJ2-1; a possible D gene is TRBD1 (5 bases). This CDR3 is 15 amino acids long. The germline CDR1 and CDR2 sequences are WNHNN and SYGVQD (reference sequence). Trimming removed 5 bases from V and 2 bases from J, with 13 bases in between.

This clone rates as medium-sized (0.01 to 0.1%). J is TRBJ2-1 and V is TRBV6-4; D gene unclear. Germline lookup yields CDR1 MRHNA and CDR2 SNTAGT. This CDR3 contains 13 residues. V lost 0 bases and J 5 bases, leaving 5 bases between the germline ends. The CDR3 reads CASSDSPDNEQFF. For the CDR3, the DNA is TGTGCCAGCAGTGACTCCCCGGACAATGAGCAGTTCTTC.

This clone was observed a few times. The chain recombines TRBV5-1 with TRBJ1-1; TRBD1 matches at 9 bases. Looked up from germline, CDR1 is SGHRS and CDR2 is YFSETQ. V lost 0 bases, J lost 4 bases, and 4 bases stayed unmatched. The CDR3 consists of 15 residues. Here the CDR3 DNA reads TGCGCCAGCAGCTTGGGGGACAGGGACTTCACTGAAGCTTTCTTT. Amino acid sequence: CASSLGDRDFTEAFF.

The chain employs TRBV10-2 and TRBJ2-7; 9 nucleotides agree with TRBD1. CDR1 is WSHSY and CDR2 is SAAADI in the germline V gene. The CDR3 contains 15 residues. V shed 8 bases and J 2 bases; nucleotides not matched to a gene: 10. CDR3 sequence reads: CASAGQGQFTYEQYF. In DNA form, the CDR3 reads TGCGCCAGCGCCGGACAGGGGCAATTTACCTACGAGCAGTACTTC.

This clone is labeled as medium-sized. The chain combines TRBV6-4 with TRBJ2-1; 9 bases agree with TRBD2. Germline CDR1 MRHNA, CDR2 SNTAGT. This CDR3 comprises 15 residues. The V and J ends lost 6 bases and 9 bases, in that order; junction bases with no gene match: 12. CDR3 sequence: CASSPGEREVGEQFF. In DNA, the CDR3 is TGTGCCAGCAGCCCCGGGGAGCGGGAGGTTGGTGAGCAGTTCTTC.

The V gene is TRBV12-5, the J gene TRBJ1-1; 7 nucleotides match TRBD1. Unmatched junction bases numbered 8, after V lost 8 bases and J lost 8 bases. This CDR3 spans 12 amino acids. The germline gives CDR1 LGHNT, CDR2 FRNRAP. The CDR3 DNA is TGTGCTAGTAGAGGGGGCATTGGAGAAGCTTTCTTT. Protein sequence: CASRGGIGEAFF.

The genes are TRBV28 and TRBJ2-1; 9 bases agree with TRBD2. Germline CDR1 is MDHEN and CDR2 is SYDVKM. V dropped 6 bases and J dropped 5; count of bases not matched to a gene: 8. The CDR3 extends over 15 amino acids. The CDR3 DNA sequence: TGTGCCAGCAGAACCGGGACTAGCAAACACAATGAGCAGTTCTTC. Protein sequence: CASRTGTSKHNEQFF.

The chain combines TRBV18 with TRBJ1-4; D remains ambiguous. CDR3 length: 15 amino acids. The V and J ends lost 6 bases and 8 bases respectively, with 19 bases between them. Germline V CDR1 and CDR2: KGHSH, LQKENI. CDR3 region: CASSRSSGPSEKLFF. The CDR3, as DNA: TGTGCCAGCTCGAGAAGCAGTGGGCCCTCGGAAAAACTGTTTTTT.